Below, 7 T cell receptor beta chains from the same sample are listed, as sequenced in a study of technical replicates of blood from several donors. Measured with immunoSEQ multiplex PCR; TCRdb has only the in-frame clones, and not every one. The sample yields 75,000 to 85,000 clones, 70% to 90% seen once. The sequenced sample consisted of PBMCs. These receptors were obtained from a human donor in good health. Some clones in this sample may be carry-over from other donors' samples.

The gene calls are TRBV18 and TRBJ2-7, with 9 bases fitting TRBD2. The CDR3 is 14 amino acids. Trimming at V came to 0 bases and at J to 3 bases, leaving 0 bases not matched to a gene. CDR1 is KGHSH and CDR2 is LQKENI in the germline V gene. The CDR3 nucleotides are TGTGCCAGCTCACCACCGACTAGCGGCTACGAGCAGTACTTC. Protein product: CASSPPTSGYEQYF.

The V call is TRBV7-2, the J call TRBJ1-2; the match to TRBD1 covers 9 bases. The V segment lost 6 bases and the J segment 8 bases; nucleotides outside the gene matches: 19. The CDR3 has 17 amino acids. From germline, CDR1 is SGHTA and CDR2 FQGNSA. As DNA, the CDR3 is TGTGCCAGCAGTTCCCGCGCTCCGGGACAGGGCTCGGAAGGCTACACCTTC. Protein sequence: CASSSRAPGQGSEGYTF.

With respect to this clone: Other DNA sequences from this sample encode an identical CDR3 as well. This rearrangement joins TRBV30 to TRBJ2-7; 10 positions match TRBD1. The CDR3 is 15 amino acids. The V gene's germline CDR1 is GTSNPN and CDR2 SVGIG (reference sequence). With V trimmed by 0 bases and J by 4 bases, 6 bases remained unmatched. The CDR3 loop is CAWSVQGQGKYEQYF. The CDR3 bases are TGTGCCTGGAGTGTACAGGGACAGGGGAAGTACGAGCAGTACTTC.

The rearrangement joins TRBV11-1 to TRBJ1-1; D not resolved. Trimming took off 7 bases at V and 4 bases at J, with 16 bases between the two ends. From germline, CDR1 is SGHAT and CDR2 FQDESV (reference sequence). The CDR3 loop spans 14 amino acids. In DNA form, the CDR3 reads TGTGCCAGCACCAAGGGAGATTTTGGCACTGAAGCTTTCTTT. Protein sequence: CASTKGDFGTEAFF.

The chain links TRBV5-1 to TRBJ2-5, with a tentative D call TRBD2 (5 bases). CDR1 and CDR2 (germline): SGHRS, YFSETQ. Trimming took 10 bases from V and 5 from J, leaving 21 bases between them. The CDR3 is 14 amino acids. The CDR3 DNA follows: TGCGCCTTACTAGGGCGACCTTGTAGGGAGACCCAGTACTTC. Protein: CALLGRPCRETQYF.

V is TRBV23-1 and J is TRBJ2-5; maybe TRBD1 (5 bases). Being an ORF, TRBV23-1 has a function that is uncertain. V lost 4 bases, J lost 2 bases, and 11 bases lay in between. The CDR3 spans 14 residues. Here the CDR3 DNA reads TGCGCCAGCAGTCTAGACAGCCATCAAGAGACCCAGTACTTC. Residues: CASSLDSHQETQYF.

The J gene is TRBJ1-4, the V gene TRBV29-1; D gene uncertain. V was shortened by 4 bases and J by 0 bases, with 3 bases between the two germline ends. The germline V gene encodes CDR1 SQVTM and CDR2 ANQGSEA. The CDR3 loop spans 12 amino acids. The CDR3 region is CSVVATNEKLFF. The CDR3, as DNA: TGCAGCGTTGTAGCAACTAATGAAAAACTGTTTTTT.